This TCR beta chain was obtained from a study of response to subunit inactivated influenza vaccine. This clonotype has ten or more counts. Its antigen remains unknown. Study-level findings and limits: T cells newly recruited by each seasonal influenza vaccination are few, the authors suggested.

TCRdb recomputed calls from the RT-PCR reads with MiXCR, one row per CDR3 protein. The data contain more than 150,000 distinct CDR3 sequences, 7.5% to 10% of them singletons. The CDR3 is made up of 14 amino acids. Germline V gene lookup returns CDR1 SGHRS and CDR2 YFSETQ. Trimming shortened V by 4 bases and J by 5 bases, and 15 bases separated the two germline ends. The sample here was non-naive T cells sorted from PBMCs, taken on the day of vaccination. The TCR comes from a man aged 50 to 59 who received an inactivated influenza vaccine. This sequence joins TRBV5-1 and TRBJ2-5, with no clear D. The CDR3 DNA is TGCGCCAGCAGCGCCGGAAAGGCCGGTGAGACCCAGTACTTC. Protein sequence: CASSAGKAGETQYF. Looking up the rest from reference TRBV5-1 and TRBJ2-5 gives the full variable domain: KAGVTQTPRYLIKTRGQQVTLSCSPISGHRSVSWYQQTPGQGLQFLFEYFSETQRNKGNFPGRFSGRQFSNSRSEMNVSTLELGDSALYLCASSAGKAGETQYFGPGTRLLVL.